Sequencing of this T cell receptor (beta chain) was carried out in a study of T-cell memory formation after mild COVID-19. Overall study results and limits: SARS-CoV-2 specificity was not confirmed for second-wave clones peaking on day 37. Cross-reactive memory apparently joined, as some responding clones appeared in pre-infection memory.

This clonotype was detected only a few times. Antigen unknown. One entry per CDR3 protein, called by TCRdb with MiXCR from the 5' RACE reads. Of 200,000 to 250,000 distinct CDR3 sequences listed, around 9.1% are singletons. Losses at the gene ends were 3 bases for V and 7 bases for J; bases not matched to a gene: 8. Germline V gives CDR1 SSHAT, CDR2 FNYEAQ (reference sequence). The CDR3 contains 16 residues. The clonotype originates from a man aged 18 to 30 who had mild COVID-19 (a few samples of this study predate the infection). Cell type and time point are not known. The material sequenced was PBMCs or a T cell subset sorted from them (not recorded which). The chain joins TRBV7-7 to TRBJ2-1; TRBD2 agrees at 11 bases. CDR3 residues: CASSLTVAGGLNEQFF. CDR3 nucleotide sequence: TGTGCCAGCAGCTTGACTGTAGCGGGGGGGCTAAATGAGCAGTTCTTC.